These 14 T cell receptor beta chains came from one sample sequenced in a study of OX40 agonist ivuxolimab in advanced cancers. TCRdb's table, derived via immunoSEQ multiplex PCR, lists solely in-frame clones and lacks some. The table has 59,000 or so clones, around 82% seen once. The input for sequencing was CD4+ or CD8+ T cells sorted from blood, taken in a trial of the OX40 agonist ivuxolimab. These receptor sequences come from an adult with an advanced solid tumor such as melanoma, head and neck, liver or kidney cancer.

CDR3 in DNA: TGCAGTGCTAGAGAAGGTGGGTCGCAGTATTTT. It translates to CSAREGGSQYF. This chain connects TRBV20-1 to TRBJ2-3; D unresolved. The ends were cut back, 0 bases at V and 10 bases at J, with 8 bases in the middle. CDR3 length equals 11 residues. In germline, CDR1 is DFQATT, CDR2 SNEGSKA (reference sequence).

DNA for the CDR3: TGTGCCAGCGGTCCGAGGACAGGAGGCATCTATGGCTACACCTTC. Amino acids: CASGPRTGGIYGYTF. V and J are TRBV27 and TRBJ1-2, with 7 bases lining up with TRBD1. The V gene end was trimmed by 8 bases and the J gene end by 4 bases; junction bases not matched to a gene: 13. CDR1 is MNHEY, CDR2 SMNVEV, per germline (reference sequence). CDR3 length: 15 residues.

V is TRBV5-4 and J is TRBJ2-2; TRBD1 or TRBD2 may be the D gene (5 bases each). V lost 3 bases to trimming and J lost 4 bases, with 10 bases between them. This CDR3 is built from 14 residues. Germline-derived CDR1 and CDR2 are SGHNT and YYREEE (reference sequence). CDR3: CASSWGTGTGELFF. CDR3 bases: TGTGCCAGCAGCTGGGGGACGGGCACCGGGGAGCTGTTTTTT.

V usage is TRBV14 and J usage is TRBJ2-3, with a weak D call TRBD1 (5 bases). V was pared by 4 bases and J by 7 bases, with 6 bases between. The CDR3 runs to 11 residues. CDR1 and CDR2 from the germline V gene are SGHDN and FVKESK. The CDR3 DNA is TGTGCCAGCAGCCGGGGCTATACGCAGTATTTT. Translated: CASSRGYTQYF.

In this sample, this clone turned up a few times. The genes are TRBV21-1 and TRBJ2-7; TRBD2 reflects the table's D call only, with no check against the DNA. TRBV21-1 is a pseudogene segment. The CDR3 totals 13 residues. The CDR3 DNA follows: TGTGCCAGCAGCAAAATGCGGGAGTGCGAGCAGTACTTC. This gives the protein CASSKMRECEQYF.

This chain uses TRBV14 with TRBJ1-2; D remains unclear. CDR3 length: 14 residues. V lost 3 bases and J lost 2, with 10 bases in between. Germline values: CDR1 SGHDN, CDR2 FVKESK. Written as DNA, the CDR3 is TGTGCCAGCAGCCATGGGCCCCCCAACTATGGCTACACCTTC. Translation: CASSHGPPNYGYTF.

The chain recombines TRBV7-2 with TRBJ1-1, with D hard to call. The CDR3 is 14 amino acids. CDR1 is SGHTA and CDR2 is FQGNSA in the germline V gene. V was clipped by 5 bases and J by 5 bases, with 15 bases between them. Here the CDR3 DNA reads TGTGCCAGCAGCCTAAATTCGGGTTGGACTGAAGCTTTCTTT. Translating it yields CASSLNSGWTEAFF.

This chain joins TRBV29-1 and TRBJ2-5; 7 bases are shared with TRBD2. After removal of 7 bases from V and 5 bases from J, the junction contained 7 bases not matched to a gene. This CDR3 spans 12 amino acids. Germline values: CDR1 SQVTM, CDR2 ANQGSEA. CDR3 region: CSGHEGGETQYF. The CDR3 DNA reads TGCAGCGGGCATGAGGGAGGGGAGACCCAGTACTTC.

The rearrangement joins TRBV9 to TRBJ1-1; TRBD1 is a possible D gene (5 bases). This CDR3 comprises 15 residues. Germline assignment: CDR1 SGDLS and CDR2 YYNGEE. V was pared by 3 bases and J by 4 bases, with 16 bases between. The CDR3 here is CASSGPRGGSTEAFF. The CDR3 DNA reads TGTGCCAGCAGCGGCCCCCGGGGGGGTAGCACTGAAGCTTTCTTT. Combining the CDR3 with reference TRBV9 and TRBJ1-1 gives the whole variable domain DSGVTQTPKHLITATGQRVTLRCSPRSGDLSVYWYQQSLDQGLQFLIQYYNGEERAKGNILERFSAQQFPDLHSELNLSSLELGDSALYFCASSGPRGGSTEAFFGQGTRLTVV.

In DNA, the CDR3 is TGCGCCAGCAGCCAAGACAGGTCTCGAGGCAATCAGCCCCAGCATTTT. This translates into CASSQDRSRGNQPQHF. This sequence joins TRBV4-3 and TRBJ1-5; D is unresolved. This CDR3 has 16 amino acids. The germline V and J ends were trimmed by 0 bases and 2 bases, with 11 bases remaining between them. Germline V gene lookup returns CDR1 LGHNA and CDR2 YSLEER.

CDR3 residues: CASSDSGWGATNEKLFF. DNA for the CDR3: TGTGCCAGCAGTGATTCGGGTTGGGGAGCAACTAATGAAAAACTGTTTTTT. V and J are TRBV2 and TRBJ1-4; D is unresolved. The germline gives CDR1 SNHLY, CDR2 FYNNEI. Trimming took 3 bases from V and 0 from J, leaving 14 bases between them. The CDR3 runs to 17 residues.

This chain uses TRBV27 with TRBJ1-4; weak D call: TRBD1 (6 bases). The CDR3 totals 16 residues. Germline CDR1 and CDR2: MNHEY and SMNVEV (reference sequence). Trimming took 7 bases from V and 4 from J, leaving 19 bases between them. CDR3 region: CASKMTGSSRNEKLFF. The CDR3 bases are TGTGCCAGCAAGATGACAGGTTCCTCCCGTAATGAAAAACTGTTTTTT.

The rearrangement links TRBV6-5 to TRBJ2-7; D could derive from TRBD1 or TRBD2 (6 bases each). Per the germline V gene, CDR1 is MNHEY and CDR2 is SVGAGI. CDR3 size: 13 residues. Trimming stripped 2 bases from V and 4 bases from J, with 9 bases between. In nucleotides, the CDR3 is TGTGCCAGCAGTTACGAGGGGGGTTACGAGCAGTACTTC. It specifies CASSYEGGYEQYF.

This sequence joins TRBV6-4 and TRBJ1-1, with D unclear. Trimming left V 9 bases short and J 1 base short, with 15 bases between. Germline CDR1 MRHNA, CDR2 SNTAGT. CDR3 length: 14 residues. CDR3 sequence: CASKPEDKNTEAFF. CDR3 DNA sequence: TGTGCCAGTAAACCCGAGGATAAGAACACTGAAGCTTTCTTT.